The table lists the clone carrying this T cell receptor (beta chain) with a few counts. The antigen is unknown. With a J-beta primer mix and a sample-barcoded 5' primer, a second PCR ran roughly 6 to 12 cycles. Each CDR3 protein gets one entry after TCRdb re-called the 5' RACE reads with MiXCR. The sample carries about 1,500,000 distinct CDR3 sequences, 28% recorded once. This entry is derived from a study of blood T cells in healthy people across ages. After removal of 4 bases from V and 7 bases from J, the junction contained 17 bases not matched to a gene. The CDR3 consists of 18 residues. The germline gives CDR1 KGHDR, CDR2 SFDVKD. Broader study findings: TCR beta diversity per million T cells fell roughly linearly with age.

Specimen: blood. This receptor was identified in a woman in her thirties in good health. The rearrangement joins TRBV24-1 to TRBJ1-4; TRBD1 aligns across 7 bases. CDR3 coding DNA: TGTGCCACCAGTGACTCAACTGTAACAGGGGCGCCTGGTGAAAAACTGTTTTTT. As protein: CATSDSTVTGAPGEKLFF.